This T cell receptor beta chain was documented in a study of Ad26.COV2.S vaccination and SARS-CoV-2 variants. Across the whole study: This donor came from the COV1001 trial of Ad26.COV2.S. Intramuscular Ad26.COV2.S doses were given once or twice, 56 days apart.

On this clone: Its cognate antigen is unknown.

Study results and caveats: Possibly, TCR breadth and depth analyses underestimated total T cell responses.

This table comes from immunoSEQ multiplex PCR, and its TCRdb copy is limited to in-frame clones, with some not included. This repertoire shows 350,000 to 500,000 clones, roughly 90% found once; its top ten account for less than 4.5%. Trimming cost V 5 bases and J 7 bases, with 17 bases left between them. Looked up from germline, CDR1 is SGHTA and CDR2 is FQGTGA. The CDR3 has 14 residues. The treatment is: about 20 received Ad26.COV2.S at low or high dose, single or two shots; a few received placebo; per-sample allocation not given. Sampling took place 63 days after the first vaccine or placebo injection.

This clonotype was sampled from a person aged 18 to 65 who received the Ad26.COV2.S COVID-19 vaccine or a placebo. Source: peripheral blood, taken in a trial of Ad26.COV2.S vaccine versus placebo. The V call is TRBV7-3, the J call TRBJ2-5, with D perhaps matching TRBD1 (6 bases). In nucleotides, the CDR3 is TGTGCCAGCAGCCAACAGGGAATCGCGGGGACCCAGTACTTC. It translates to CASSQQGIAGTQYF.